This entry is about one T cell receptor (beta chain). This clone's antigen is unknown. Base quality data are lacking; no much larger clone is found one base away. TCRbeta CDR3 regions were amplified from genomic DNA using the immunoSEQ Assay, a bias-controlled multiplex PCR. As for how the authors treated the data: The number of nucleated cells in each sample was estimated from the amplification of reference gene primers within the assay. To quantify the absolute abundance of each unique TCRbeta CDR3 rearrangement, sequence reads were collapsed and filtered. For each sample, productive Simpson clonality was calculated as the square root of Simpson's diversity index over productive rearrangements. TCRdb's version of the immuneACCESS table is confined to in-frame rearrangements and falls short of the full clone set. An unresolved V gene accounts for under half of the shortfall where checked; the remainder is of unknown origin. V, J and clone size were drawn from that table, and D and trimming were deduced from the DNA. The sample table records fewer than 250,000 clones; roughly four fifths of these occur just once. Around 2% of the sample comes from the top ten.

This entry belongs to a study of blood T cell repertoires in COVID-19 (dated by TCRdb to 2020 to 2022). About the investigation overall: Samples from collaborators originated in the United States, Italy and Spain and spanned both the acute and convalescent phases of COVID-19. The prospective study material was composed of cDNA or gDNA derived from T cells, B-cell-depleted T cells, or PBMCs. The repertoires were made available in a free public database intended to serve as a resource for research on the immune response to SARS-CoV-2. The dataset comprised deeply sampled blood TCRbeta repertoires from subjects exposed to, actively infected with, or recovered from COVID-19. Where HLA class I and class II types were available, the types were taken from metadata supplied by the sample provider, not from assay-based typing. Sample metadata almost always included a de-identified subject ID, COVID-19 status, age in years and sex. Samples were obtained from the ongoing ImmuneRACE study (first 160 participants) and from about 1,300 subjects provided by 6 global collaborators.

From the cysteine up to the phenylalanine, the CDR3 has a length of 16 residues. Solely the CDR3 DNA is kept, with 48 bases framed from the first base. CDR1 and CDR2, per the germline V gene, are MGHRA and YSYEKL. Here V drops 1 base and J drops 5 bases, and the junction holds 7 bases not matched to any gene. Broader findings and caveats from the paper: The quantity of clinical and demographic metadata differed by source and by participant and was supplied without curation.

Collaborating institutions collected whole blood in K2EDTA tubes following their own protocols. For TCRbeta analysis, collaborator samples were shipped as frozen whole blood, as isolated PBMCs, or as DNA extracted from either sample type. The sequenced sample consisted of peripheral blood. The receptor was derived from an elderly woman with acute or convalescent COVID-19. The rearrangement combines TRBV4-1 with TRBJ2-5; 10 bases in the middle match TRBD2. The DNA sequence follows: TGCGCCAGCAGCCAAGGAATTAGCGGGGGGTTTGAGACCCAGTACTTC. Its amino acids are CASSQGISGGFETQYF.